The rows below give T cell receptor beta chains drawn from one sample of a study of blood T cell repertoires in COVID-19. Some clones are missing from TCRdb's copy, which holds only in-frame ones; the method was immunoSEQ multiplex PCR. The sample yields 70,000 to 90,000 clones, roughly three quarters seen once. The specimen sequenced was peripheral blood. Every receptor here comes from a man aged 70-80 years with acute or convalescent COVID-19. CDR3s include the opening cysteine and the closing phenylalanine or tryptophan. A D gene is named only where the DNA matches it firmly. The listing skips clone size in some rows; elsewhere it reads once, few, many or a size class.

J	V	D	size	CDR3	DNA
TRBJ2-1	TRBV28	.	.	CASSLPGTGVYNEQFF	TGTGCCAGCAGTCTCCCGGGGACGGGGGTCTACAATGAGCAGTTCTTC
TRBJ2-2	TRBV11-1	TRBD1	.	CASSLRQGPNTGELFF	TGTGCCAGCAGCTTGAGACAGGGGCCTAACACCGGGGAGCTGTTTTTT
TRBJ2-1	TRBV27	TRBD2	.	CASSLWGTSGGNEQFF	TGTGCCAGCAGTTTATGGGGGACTAGCGGGGGCAATGAGCAGTTCTTC
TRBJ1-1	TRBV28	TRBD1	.	CASSSSTGGLVEAFF	TGTGCCAGCAGTTCTTCAACAGGGGGCCTAGTTGAAGCTTTCTTT
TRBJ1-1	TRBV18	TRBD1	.	CASSPLLTGDTEAFF	TGTGCCAGCTCACCCCTATTGACAGGGGACACTGAAGCTTTCTTT
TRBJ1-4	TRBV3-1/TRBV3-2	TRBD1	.	CASSRTGQSEKLFF	TGTGCCAGCAGCCGAACGGGACAGTCTGAAAAACTGTTTTTT
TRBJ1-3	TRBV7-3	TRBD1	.	CASSTRGPGGNTIYF	TGTGCCAGCAGCACGAGGGGGCCCGGTGGAAACACCATATATTTT
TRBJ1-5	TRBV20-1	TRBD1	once	CSARDRVAQHF	TGCAGTGCTAGGGACAGGGTGGCCCAGCATTTT
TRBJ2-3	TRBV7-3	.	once	CASSLGGGAQYF	TGTGCCAGCAGCTTAGGAGGAGGGGCGCAGTATTTT
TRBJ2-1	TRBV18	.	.	CASSPDSSYNEQFF	TGTGCCAGCTCACCGGACAGCTCCTACAATGAGCAGTTCTTC
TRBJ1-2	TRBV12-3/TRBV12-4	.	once	CASSFREAYTF	TGTGCCAGCAGTTTCCGGGAAGCTTACACCTTC
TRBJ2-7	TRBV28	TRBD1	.	CASAYLGQEAYEQYF	TGTGCCAGCGCTTACCTCGGACAGGAGGCCTACGAGCAGTACTTC
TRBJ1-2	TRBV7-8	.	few	CASSLVAGLSNYGYTF	TGTGCCAGCAGCTTAGTGGCAGGGCTATCTAACTATGGCTACACCTTC
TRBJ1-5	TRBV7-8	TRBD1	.	CASSLGQGNNQPQHF	TGTGCCAGCAGCTTGGGACAGGGAAACAATCAGCCCCAGCATTTT
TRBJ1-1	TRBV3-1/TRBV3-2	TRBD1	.	CASSQGQGRPAFF	TGTGCCAGCAGCCAAGGACAGGGTCGTCCAGCTTTCTTT
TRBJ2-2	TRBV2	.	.	CASSGSGLPLGTGELFF	TGTGCCAGCAGTGGATCGGGACTCCCCCTAGGGACCGGGGAGCTGTTTTTT
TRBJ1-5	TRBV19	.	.	CASKRSEVRTRYSNQPQHF	TGTGCCAGTAAGCGGAGTGAGGTCAGGACGAGATATAGCAATCAGCCCCAGCATTTT
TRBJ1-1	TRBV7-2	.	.	CASSYQGSGTEAFF	TGTGCCAGCAGCTATCAGGGTTCGGGCACTGAAGCTTTCTTT
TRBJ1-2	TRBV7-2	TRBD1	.	CASGQGWGYGYTF	TGTGCCAGCGGACAGGGGTGGGGCTATGGCTACACCTTC
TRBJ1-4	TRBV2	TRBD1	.	CASIGDRGRGEKLFF	TGTGCCAGCATAGGGGACAGGGGACGAGGTGAAAAACTGTTTTTT
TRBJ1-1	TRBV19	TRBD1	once	CASTPIWTGATEAFF	TGTGCCAGTACCCCTATTTGGACAGGGGCCACTGAAGCTTTCTTT
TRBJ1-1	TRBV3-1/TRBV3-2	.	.	CASSVQGRVVTEAFF	TGTGCCAGCAGCGTTCAGGGGCGAGTGGTAACTGAAGCTTTCTTT
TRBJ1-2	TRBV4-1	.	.	CASSQDPGVYGYTF	TGCGCCAGCAGCCAAGATCCGGGGGTCTATGGCTACACCTTC
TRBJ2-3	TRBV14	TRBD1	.	CASSQFATLGTASTDTQYF	TGTGCCAGCAGCCAATTCGCAACTCTGGGGACAGCTAGCACAGATACGCAGTATTTT
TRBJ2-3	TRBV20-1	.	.	CSASSSTDTQYF	TGCAGTGCCAGTAGCAGCACAGATACGCAGTATTTT
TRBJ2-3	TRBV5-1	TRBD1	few	CASSSTTGGADTQYF	TGCGCCAGCAGCTCAACGACAGGGGGCGCAGATACGCAGTATTTT
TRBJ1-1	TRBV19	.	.	CASSMGPYTEAFF	TGTGCCAGTAGTATGGGCCCTTACACTGAAGCTTTCTTT
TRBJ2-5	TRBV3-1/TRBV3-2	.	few	CASSQLALPETQYF	TGTGCCAGCAGCCAGCTAGCCCTACCAGAGACCCAGTACTTC
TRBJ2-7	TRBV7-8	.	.	CASSLLGRAYEQYF	TGTGCCAGCAGCTTACTGGGCAGGGCCTACGAGCAGTACTTC
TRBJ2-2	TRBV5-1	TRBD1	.	CASRQAGTGNTGELFF	TGCGCCAGCAGGCAAGCCGGGACAGGGAACACCGGGGAGCTGTTTTTT
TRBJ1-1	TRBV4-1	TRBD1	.	CASSQVKGAGTEAFF	TGCGCCAGCAGCCAAGTAAAGGGGGCAGGGACTGAAGCTTTCTTT
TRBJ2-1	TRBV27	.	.	CASSYRLESQRGNEQFF	TGTGCCAGCAGCTACCGCCTCGAGAGCCAAAGGGGGAATGAGCAGTTCTTC
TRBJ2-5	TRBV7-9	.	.	CASSPATGLQETQYF	TGTGCCAGCAGCCCAGCGACAGGCCTGCAAGAGACCCAGTACTTC
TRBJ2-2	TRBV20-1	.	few	CSASRDNSAGELFF	TGCAGTGCTAGTAGGGACAACTCAGCCGGGGAGCTGTTTTTT
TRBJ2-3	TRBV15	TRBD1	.	CATSREGDRGDNTDTQYF	TGTGCCACCAGCAGAGAGGGGGACAGGGGTGACAACACAGATACGCAGTATTTT
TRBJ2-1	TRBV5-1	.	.	CASSLALGRGNEQFF	TGCGCCAGCAGCTTGGCCTTGGGGAGAGGCAATGAGCAGTTCTTC
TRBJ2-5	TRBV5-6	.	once	CASSLDSQETQYF	TGTGCCAGCAGCTTGGACAGCCAAGAGACCCAGTACTTC
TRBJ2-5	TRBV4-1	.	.	CASGWGDVQETQYF	TGCGCCAGCGGATGGGGAGACGTACAAGAGACCCAGTACTTC
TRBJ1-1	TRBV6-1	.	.	CASSESRLRTPEAFF	TGTGCCAGCAGTGAAAGTCGGCTTCGGACTCCTGAAGCTTTCTTT
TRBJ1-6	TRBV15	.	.	CATSEWGVNSPLHF	TGTGCCACCAGCGAATGGGGAGTAAATTCACCCCTCCACTTT
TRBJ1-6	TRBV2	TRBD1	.	CASLDRRNSPLHF	TGTGCCAGCTTGGACAGGCGCAATTCACCCCTCCACTTT
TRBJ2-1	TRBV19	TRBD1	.	CASSTSGTGYNEQFF	TGTGCCAGTAGTACCTCCGGGACAGGCTACAATGAGCAGTTCTTC